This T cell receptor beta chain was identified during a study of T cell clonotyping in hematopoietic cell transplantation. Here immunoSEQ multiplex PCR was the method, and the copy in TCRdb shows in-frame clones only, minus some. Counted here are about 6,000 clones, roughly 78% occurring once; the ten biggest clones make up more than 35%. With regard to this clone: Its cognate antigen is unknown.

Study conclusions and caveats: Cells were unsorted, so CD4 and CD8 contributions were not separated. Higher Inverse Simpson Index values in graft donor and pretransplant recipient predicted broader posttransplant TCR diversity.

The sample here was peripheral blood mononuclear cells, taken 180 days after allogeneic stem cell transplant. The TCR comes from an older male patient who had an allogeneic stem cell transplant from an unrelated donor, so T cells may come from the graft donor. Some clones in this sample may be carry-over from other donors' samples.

CDR3 amino acids: CASSLEGTGYDTQYF. The CDR3 DNA follows: TGTGCCAGCAGCTTAGAGGGGACAGGGTACGATACGCAGTATTTT. This chain uses TRBV7-3 with TRBJ2-3; 9 positions agree with TRBD1. From germline, CDR1 is SGHTA and CDR2 FQGTGA. Losses at the gene ends were 2 bases for V and 6 bases for J; bases not matched to a gene: 6. This CDR3 region has 15 residues.